The 18 T cell receptor beta chains in this list originate from one sample, sequenced in a study of T cell responses to AZD1222 COVID-19 vaccine. This table comes from immunoSEQ multiplex PCR, and its TCRdb copy is limited to in-frame clones, with some not included. The sample includes approximately 93,000 clones, 75% to 90% of them seen just once. The material sequenced was peripheral blood, taken 28 days after the second AZD1222 dose. These receptors all come from an adult who received the AZD1222 COVID-19 vaccine.

The gene calls are TRBV11-3 and TRBJ1-4; D call uncertain. V was clipped by 6 bases and J by 7 bases, with 6 bases between them. This CDR3 has 11 residues. Germline-derived CDR1 and CDR2 are SGHNT and YENEEA. CDR3 in amino acids: CASSLSEKLFF. The CDR3 DNA is TGTGCCAGCAGTTTAAGTGAAAAACTGTTTTTT.

This clone was seen once. The V and J genes are TRBV11-2 and TRBJ1-4; tentative D call: TRBD1 (5 bases). The CDR3 consists of 15 residues. With 5 bases removed from V and 4 bases from J, the gap between germline ends came to 14 bases. Germline V CDR1 and CDR2: SGHAT, FQNNGV. In nucleotides, the CDR3 is TGTGCCAGCAGCACTCCCTGGGGGGTTAATGAAAAACTGTTTTTT. It translates to CASSTPWGVNEKLFF. The full variable domain, in which reference TRBV11-2 and TRBJ1-4 provide the parts outside the CDR3, is EAGVAQSPRYKIIEKRQSVAFWCNPISGHATLYWYQQILGQGPKLLIQFQNNGVVDDSQLPKDRFSAERLKGVDSTLKIQPAKLEDSAVYLCASSTPWGVNEKLFFGSGTQLSVL.

V usage is TRBV9 and J usage is TRBJ2-3; D may be TRBD2 (6 bases). CDR3 length: 15 residues. Germline lookup yields CDR1 SGDLS and CDR2 YYNGEE. The V gene lost 3 bases and the J gene lost 6 bases, with 17 bases spanning the gap. CDR3 loop: CASSDRAGQWDTQYF. The DNA for the CDR3 is TGTGCCAGCAGCGACCGTGCGGGGCAGTGGGATACGCAGTATTTT.

This chain joins TRBV3-1 (or the pseudogene TRBV3-2) and TRBJ2-5, with D possibly matching TRBD2 (7 bases). The CDR3 length is 16 residues. Trimming cost V 1 base and J 4 bases, with 16 bases left between them. In germline, CDR1 is LGHDT, CDR2 YNNKEL (reference sequence). This chain's CDR3 is CASSQGRVGGRETQYF. CDR3 DNA: TGTGCCAGCAGCCAAGGGCGGGTCGGGGGGCGAGAGACCCAGTACTTC.

The chain carries TRBV15 and TRBJ2-7; 11 bases are a match to TRBD1. CDR1 and CDR2 from the germline V gene are LNHNV and YYDKDF (reference sequence). The CDR3 loop spans 15 amino acids. V shed 4 bases and J 3 bases; nucleotides not matched to a gene: 5. This chain's CDR3 is CATSTGQGAFYEQYF. The CDR3 nucleotides are TGTGCCACCAGCACCGGACAGGGGGCATTCTACGAGCAGTACTTC.

This clone was detected once. The genes are TRBV19 and TRBJ2-1; TRBD2 matches 9 bases. V lost 4 bases to trimming and J lost 0 bases; unmatched junction nucleotides: 10. CDR1 and CDR2 from the germline V gene are LNHDA and SQIVND (reference sequence). The CDR3 length is 18 residues. CDR3 DNA sequence: TGTGCCAGTAGTAAATATATTAGCGGGGGAGTCTCCTACAATGAGCAGTTCTTC. Protein: CASSKYISGGVSYNEQFF. Full variable domain (outside the CDR3, taken from reference TRBV19 and TRBJ2-1): DGGITQSPKYLFRKEGQNVTLSCEQNLNHDAMYWYRQDPGQGLRLIYYSQIVNDFQKGDIAEGYSVSREKKESFPLTVTSAQKNPTAFYLCASSKYISGGVSYNEQFFGPGTRLTVL.

This rearrangement joins TRBV5-6 to TRBJ2-5; 10 bases align to TRBD1. There are 16 residues in the CDR3. The ends lost 5 bases at V and 5 bases at J; junction bases unmatched: 12. Germline V CDR1 and CDR2: SGHDT, YYEEEE. The CDR3 DNA is TGTGCCAGCAGTCGAGGGACGGGGACAGGGGTTGAGACCCAGTACTTC. Protein sequence: CASSRGTGTGVETQYF.

The chain recombines TRBV7-9 with TRBJ1-1, with 8 nucleotides matching TRBD1. V trimming: 5 bases; J trimming: 4 bases; junction bases outside the gene matches: 6. This CDR3 region has 14 residues. Germline assignment: CDR1 SEHNR and CDR2 FQNEAQ (reference sequence). CDR3 amino acids: CASSQRTGITEAFF. The CDR3, as DNA: TGTGCCAGCAGCCAGAGGACAGGGATCACTGAAGCTTTCTTT.

The chain links TRBV7-9 to TRBJ1-5; 11 bases align to TRBD1. Germline CDR1 and CDR2: SEHNR and FQNEAQ (reference sequence). Germline trimming cut 4 bases from V and 5 bases from J; bases unmatched to any gene: 1. There are 14 residues in the CDR3. CDR3 bases: TGTGCCAGCAGCTCGGGACAGGGGGATCAGCCCCAGCATTTT. It codes for CASSSGQGDQPQHF. Full variable domain (remainder filled in from reference TRBV7-9 and TRBJ1-5): DTGVSQNPRHKITKRGQNVTFRCDPISEHNRLYWYRQTLGQGPEFLTYFQNEAQLEKSRLLSDRFSAERPKGSFSTLEIQRTEQGDSAMYLCASSSGQGDQPQHFGDGTRLSIL.

The chain carries TRBV11-1 and TRBJ2-5; 8 bases fit TRBD1. The V and J ends lost 1 base and 5 bases, in that order; junction bases with no gene match: 6. Germline V lookup: CDR1 SGHAT, CDR2 FQDESV (reference sequence). The CDR3 is 15 amino acids. As DNA, the CDR3 is TGTGCCAGCAGCTTAGGGCAGGGGGCAACCGAGACCCAGTACTTC. Its translation is CASSLGQGATETQYF.

The chain has TRBV6-5 and TRBJ2-1; D call uncertain. Germline V gives CDR1 MNHEY, CDR2 SVGAGI. There are 15 residues in the CDR3. V was cut by 6 bases and J by 3 bases, with 15 bases left in between. The CDR3 bases are TGTGCCAGCAGCTCCCTTTCCGGGCGCTACAATGAGCAGTTCTTC. This gives the protein CASSSLSGRYNEQFF.

This sequence joins TRBV7-8 and TRBJ1-5, with D maybe TRBD1 (6 bases). The CDR3 is made up of 15 amino acids. The germline V gene encodes CDR1 SGHVS and CDR2 FQNEAQ. V was cut by 1 base and J by 3 bases, with 10 bases left in between. CDR3 in amino acids: CASSLDGTHNQPQHF. The DNA of the CDR3 is TGTGCCAGCAGCTTAGATGGGACACACAATCAGCCCCAGCATTTT.

This chain joins TRBV6-5 and TRBJ1-1; D remains unclear. Germline V gives CDR1 MNHEY, CDR2 SVGAGI. The length of the CDR3 is 15 residues. V was shortened by 2 bases and J by 0 bases, with 10 bases between the two germline ends. The DNA for the CDR3 is TGTGCCAGCAGTTACCGGGAGGGATTGAACACTGAAGCTTTCTTT. Amino acids: CASSYREGLNTEAFF.

The genes are TRBV5-6 and TRBJ2-1; the match to TRBD1 covers 9 bases. The CDR3 loop spans 16 amino acids. Germline V CDR1 and CDR2: SGHDT, YYEEEE. V lost 2 bases and J lost 3; bases outside the gene matches: 6. The CDR3 DNA reads as TGTGCCAGCAGCTTAAGTCGGGACAGGGACTACAATGAGCAGTTCTTC. Residues: CASSLSRDRDYNEQFF.

This clone came up once. The CDR3 nucleotides read TGTGCCAGCAGCTGGACAGTTGGTGGCTACACCTTC. This codes for CASSWTVGGYTF. This chain connects TRBV5-6 to TRBJ1-2; D perhaps matches TRBD1 (6 bases). V was pared by 3 bases and J by 7 bases, with 10 bases between. This CDR3 has 12 amino acids. Germline loops: CDR1 SGHDT, CDR2 YYEEEE. Complete variable domain (other parts from reference TRBV5-6 and TRBJ1-2): DAGVTQSPTHLIKTRGQQVTLRCSPKSGHDTVSWYQQALGQGPQFIFQYYEEEERQRGNFPDRFSGHQFPNYSSELNVNALLLGDSALYLCASSWTVGGYTFGSGTRLTVV.

This rearrangement joins TRBV7-6 to TRBJ1-1, with D unclear. Trimming removed 3 bases from V and 7 bases from J, with 18 bases in between. This CDR3 region has 15 residues. Per the germline V gene, CDR1 is SGHVS and CDR2 is FNYEAQ. DNA of the CDR3: TGTGCCAGCAGCTTGCATCGTAAAGGTCCTAGTGAAGCTTTCTTT. Residues: CASSLHRKGPSEAFF. Supplemented by reference TRBV7-6 and TRBJ1-1, the full variable domain reads GAGVSQSPRYKVTKRGQDVALRCDPISGHVSLYWYRQALGQGPEFLTYFNYEAQQDKSGLPNDRFSAERPEGSISTLTIQRTEQRDSAMYRCASSLHRKGPSEAFFGQGTRLTVV.

The rearrangement joins TRBV7-7 to TRBJ2-2, with a tentative D call TRBD2 (5 bases). CDR1 is SSHAT and CDR2 is FNYEAQ in the germline V gene (reference sequence). The CDR3 is 15 amino acids. V dropped 0 bases and J dropped 5 bases, with 10 bases sitting between them. CDR3 region: CASSLAASPTGELFF. CDR3 DNA: TGTGCCAGCAGCTTAGCTGCTAGCCCTACCGGGGAGCTGTTTTTT.

Written as DNA, the CDR3 is TGTGCCAGCAGCTTAACTGAAGCTTTCTTT. It yields the protein CASSLTEAFF. The V and J genes are TRBV11-3 and TRBJ1-1; D remains unclear. From germline, CDR1 is SGHNT and CDR2 YENEEA. Deletions cut 2 bases from V and 5 bases from J, with 0 bases between. The CDR3 sequence is 10 residues long.